The entry below describes one TCR beta chain. Relative to the germline gene, one junction end is altered; a read error may explain this. The data were obtained in a study of blood T cell repertoires in COVID-19. Across the whole study: Some COVID-19 samples were acute and others convalescent; all came from the United States, Italy and Spain. T cells, B-cell-depleted T cells, or PBMCs provided the cDNA or gDNA that served as material.

Authors' methods: Scientists estimated how many nucleated cells there were by amplifying reference gene primers. The method was immunoSEQ multiplex PCR; TCRdb's version includes in-frame clones alone and lacks a portion of them. V and J calls and clone size come straight from that table; D and trimming were deduced from the DNA. The sample has fewer than 250,000 clones; approximately 89% are singletons. CDR1 and CDR2 (germline): SGHAT, FQDESV (reference sequence). The CDR3 runs 14 residues. The chain combines TRBV11-1 with TRBJ1-2; 11 positions agree with TRBD1. The sequenced sample consisted of peripheral blood. The TCR originated in a woman in her thirties or forties with acute or convalescent COVID-19. In DNA, the CDR3 is TGTGCCAGCAGCTCAGTCCGGGACAGGGGGGATTTGAGCTTC. It is translated as CASSSVRDRGDLSF.